This is a list of T cell receptor beta chains from one sample in a study of PD-1 blockade in mismatch repair-deficient tumors. The repertoire was sequenced with immunoSEQ multiplex PCR; TCRdb's copy has only in-frame clones and lacks some. The data show roughly 120,000 clones, roughly 90% seen once. The sequenced sample was peripheral blood, obtained approximately 72 weeks after starting pembrolizumab. The source of these receptors is an adult with mismatch repair-deficient cancer. The CDR3 runs from the conserved cysteine through the conserved F or W. The D gene is left open where the match is weak. The listing skips clone size in some rows; elsewhere it reads once, few, many or a size class.

j_gene: TRBJ2-7
v_gene: TRBV5-6
d_gene: NA
abundance: once
CDR3nt: TGTGCCAGCAGCTTGGGCAGGTCGCGAGCCGAGCAGTACTTC
CDR3aa: CASSLGRSRAEQYF

j_gene: TRBJ1-3
v_gene: TRBV6-1
d_gene: NA
abundance: NA
CDR3nt: TGTGCCAGCAGTGATACCGGGACAACTGGAAACACCATATATTTT
CDR3aa: CASSDTGTTGNTIYF

j_gene: TRBJ2-5
v_gene: TRBV4-2
d_gene: NA
abundance: NA
CDR3nt: TGTGCCAGCAGCCATCCCCCCGAGGAGACCCAGTACTTC
CDR3aa: CASSHPPEETQYF

j_gene: TRBJ1-5
v_gene: TRBV5-1
d_gene: TRBD1
abundance: once
CDR3nt: TGCGCCAGCAGCTCGACAGGGCGGGGGAAGGTGTTTGGCGGTTTTGGTAGCAATCAGCCCCAGCATTTT
CDR3aa: CASSSTGRGKVFGGFGSNQPQHF

j_gene: TRBJ2-2
v_gene: TRBV4-2
d_gene: TRBD2
abundance: once
CDR3nt: TGTGCCAGCAGCGACCCGGGACTAGCGAATACCGGGGAGCTGTTTTTT
CDR3aa: CASSDPGLANTGELFF

j_gene: TRBJ2-7
v_gene: TRBV6-5
d_gene: NA
abundance: NA
CDR3nt: TGTGCCAGCAGTTACTCCGGAGCGTACGAGCAGTACTTC
CDR3aa: CASSYSGAYEQYF

j_gene: TRBJ2-7
v_gene: TRBV6-5
d_gene: TRBD1
abundance: NA
CDR3nt: TGTGCCAGCAGTTACTCGATGGGACAGGGTTACGAGCAGTACTTC
CDR3aa: CASSYSMGQGYEQYF

j_gene: TRBJ2-2
v_gene: TRBV4-3
d_gene: TRBD2
abundance: NA
CDR3nt: TGCGCCAGCAGCCAAGGCACGGGAGGCAGCGGGGAGCTGTTTTTT
CDR3aa: CASSQGTGGSGELFF

j_gene: TRBJ1-5
v_gene: TRBV19
d_gene: NA
abundance: NA
CDR3nt: TGTGCCAGTACTTTCGTGGGGGGCGGGTTTAATCAGCCCCAGCATTTT
CDR3aa: CASTFVGGGFNQPQHF

j_gene: TRBJ2-1
v_gene: TRBV29-1
d_gene: NA
abundance: NA
CDR3nt: TGCAGCGTTGTAGACTTTTACAATGAGCAGTTCTTC
CDR3aa: CSVVDFYNEQFF

j_gene: TRBJ2-7
v_gene: TRBV6-6
d_gene: NA
abundance: NA
CDR3nt: TGTGCCAGCAGTTACGGCCCGGACCCTGGGGAGTACTTC
CDR3aa: CASSYGPDPGEYF

j_gene: TRBJ2-7
v_gene: TRBV6-1
d_gene: TRBD2
abundance: few
CDR3nt: TGTGCCAGCAGGGGAGGGACGGATCACGAGCAGTACTTC
CDR3aa: CASRGGTDHEQYF

j_gene: TRBJ2-5
v_gene: TRBV11-2
d_gene: NA
abundance: NA
CDR3nt: TGTGCCAGCAGCCCCGTGGGGCGCGATCAAGAGACCCAGTACTTC
CDR3aa: CASSPVGRDQETQYF

j_gene: TRBJ2-7
v_gene: TRBV5-4
d_gene: TRBD1
abundance: NA
CDR3nt: TGTGCCAGCGGCCCCGGGACAGGGGCCTACGAGCAGTACTTC
CDR3aa: CASGPGTGAYEQYF

j_gene: TRBJ1-2
v_gene: TRBV7-2
d_gene: NA
abundance: NA
CDR3nt: TGTGCCAGCAGTCTAAGAGGGGGGCCCGCCGTTAACTATGGCTACACCTTC
CDR3aa: CASSLRGGPAVNYGYTF

j_gene: TRBJ2-4
v_gene: TRBV9
d_gene: TRBD1
abundance: NA
CDR3nt: TGTGCCAGCAGCGTCGACAGGGGCAGTGACATTCAGTACTTC
CDR3aa: CASSVDRGSDIQYF

j_gene: TRBJ2-7
v_gene: TRBV7-8
d_gene: NA
abundance: NA
CDR3nt: TGTGCCAGCAGCCCCGGTGTCAGCGAGCAGTACTTC
CDR3aa: CASSPGVSEQYF

j_gene: TRBJ1-5
v_gene: TRBV19
d_gene: NA
abundance: NA
CDR3nt: TGTGCCAGTGGGGGAACAGTCTCTTATCAGCCCCAGCATTTT
CDR3aa: CASGGTVSYQPQHF

j_gene: TRBJ2-7
v_gene: TRBV10-3
d_gene: TRBD2
abundance: NA
CDR3nt: TGTGCCATCAGACCAAGCGGGGAGGGCACCTACGAGCAGTACTTC
CDR3aa: CAIRPSGEGTYEQYF

j_gene: TRBJ2-5
v_gene: TRBV5-1
d_gene: TRBD2
abundance: NA
CDR3nt: TGCGCCAGCAGCTTCCTTAGCGGGAGGGCCCAAGAGACCCAGTACTTC
CDR3aa: CASSFLSGRAQETQYF

j_gene: TRBJ2-7
v_gene: TRBV4-2
d_gene: NA
abundance: NA
CDR3nt: TGTGCCAGCAGCCAAGTTTACAGCTCCTACGAGCAGTACTTC
CDR3aa: CASSQVYSSYEQYF

j_gene: TRBJ2-3
v_gene: TRBV7-9
d_gene: NA
abundance: NA
CDR3nt: TGTGCCAGCAGCTCCGTCACCCGGGGCAGGGGAACAGATACGCAGTATTTT
CDR3aa: CASSSVTRGRGTDTQYF